Below are 30 T cell receptor beta chains sequenced from a single sample in a study of shared clonotypes between healthy human individuals (dated by TCRdb to 2018 to 2021). The method was the immunoSEQ multiplex PCR assay. TCRdb stores this immuneACCESS table with in-frame sequences only. Part of the clones is absent; in the studies checked, under half of the shortfall reflects unresolved V genes, and no reason is known for the rest. The sample yields about 1 million clones; under 80% were counted once. The ten largest clones capture 1.4% to 1.5% of the sample. The sequenced material came from memory CD4+ T cells sorted from blood. The sample's cell subset or site label is to be understood as: CD45RA-negative fraction. These receptor sequences come from a man between 18 and 29 years old in good health.

V and J are TRBV6-5 and TRBJ2-5; D ambiguous. Germline lookup yields CDR1 MNHEY and CDR2 SVGAGI. The V end was cut by 5 bases, the J end by 1 base, with 11 bases between. This CDR3 spans 14 amino acids. The CDR3 bases are TGTGCCAGCAGTGATATTGGTCGCCAAGAGACCCAGTACTTC. Its translation: CASSDIGRQETQYF.

The V and J genes are TRBV5-1 and TRBJ2-3, with D unclear. The germline V gene encodes CDR1 SGHRS and CDR2 YFSETQ. The V gene lost 3 bases and the J gene lost 5 bases, with 10 bases spanning the gap. This CDR3 has 13 residues. For the CDR3, the DNA is TGCGCCAGCAGCTGGTCACAAGGAGATACGCAGTATTTT. Translated, it gives CASSWSQGDTQYF. Combining the CDR3 with reference TRBV5-1 and TRBJ2-3 gives the whole variable domain KAGVTQTPRYLIKTRGQQVTLSCSPISGHRSVSWYQQTPGQGLQFLFEYFSETQRNKGNFPGRFSGRQFSNSRSEMNVSTLELGDSALYLCASSWSQGDTQYFGPGTRLTVL.

The chain is built from TRBV30 and TRBJ2-7, with D perhaps assigned TRBD1 or TRBD2 (6 bases each). Per germline, CDR1 GTSNPN and CDR2 SVGIG (reference sequence). V gave up 5 bases and J gave up 3 bases, with 23 bases separating them. The CDR3 length is 16 residues. The CDR3 sequence is CAWAPNRQEGRYEQYF. CDR3 DNA sequence: TGTGCCTGGGCACCGAACCGACAGGAGGGGCGCTACGAGCAGTACTTC.

This chain uses TRBV6-1 with TRBJ2-3; 11 bases agree with TRBD2. From germline, CDR1 is MNHNS and CDR2 SASEGT. The CDR3 has 18 amino acids. V shed 4 bases and J 0 bases; nucleotides not matched to a gene: 9. As DNA, the CDR3 is TGTGCCAGCAGTGCGCGCCCGACTAGCGGGGCTAGCACAGATACGCAGTATTTT. It is translated as CASSARPTSGASTDTQYF.

The gene calls are TRBV28 and TRBJ2-2; the D gene is possibly TRBD2 (5 bases). This CDR3 comprises 14 residues. Germline CDR1 is MDHEN and CDR2 is SYDVKM. The CDR3 nucleotides are TGTGCGTGGGCTTCGGGGAGGAACACCGGGGAGCTGTTTTTT. Protein sequence: CAWASGRNTGELFF.

The chain links TRBV6-5 to TRBJ2-5; the match to TRBD2 covers 8 bases. V was pared by 5 bases and J by 6 bases, with 11 bases of the junction left unmatched. Germline lookup yields CDR1 MNHEY and CDR2 SVGAGI. The CDR3 length is 15 residues. The CDR3 protein is CASSPFAGGWQTQYF. DNA of the CDR3: TGTGCCAGCAGTCCCTTTGCGGGGGGATGGCAGACCCAGTACTTC.

This clone occurred once. The rearrangement joins TRBV7-3 to TRBJ2-2; D unclear. The CDR3 length is 13 residues. Germline CDR1 reads SGHTA; CDR2 reads FQGTGA. V was cut by 6 bases and J by 7 bases, with 12 bases left in between. This CDR3 reads CASSSRQGGELFF. Written as DNA, the CDR3 is TGTGCCAGCAGTTCACGACAAGGCGGGGAGCTGTTTTTT. Full variable domain (rest looked up from reference TRBV7-3 and TRBJ2-2): GAGVSQTPSNKVTEKGKYVELRCDPISGHTALYWYRQSLGQGPEFLIYFQGTGAADDSGLPNDRFFAVRPEGSVSTLKIQRTERGDSAVYLCASSSRQGGELFFGEGSRLTVL.

The chain is built from TRBV29-1 and TRBJ2-3; D unresolved. Germline CDR1 reads SQVTM; CDR2 reads ANQGSEA. The V and J ends lost 8 bases and 1 base respectively, with 16 bases between them. CDR3 length: 14 residues. The CDR3 coding sequence is TGCAGCTCCTCGTACAGCTCCGGCACAGATACGCAGTATTTT. This translates into CSSSYSSGTDTQYF.

This clone has only one observation. The chain recombines TRBV6-6 with TRBJ1-4, with a possible D match to TRBD1 (6 bases). Trimming pared 7 bases from V and 4 bases from J, leaving 13 bases between. CDR3 length equals 14 residues. Per germline, CDR1 MNHNY and CDR2 SVGAGI (reference sequence). For the CDR3, the DNA is TGTGCCAGCACCCCACAGGGCGTTAATGAAAAACTGTTTTTT. It codes for CASTPQGVNEKLFF.

This clone was recorded once. The J gene is TRBJ2-2, the V gene TRBV18; D may be TRBD1 or TRBD2 (5 bases each). Germline CDR1 reads KGHSH; CDR2 reads LQKENI. V gave up 5 bases and J gave up 0 bases, with 7 bases separating them. This CDR3 contains 14 residues. The CDR3 DNA sequence: TGTGCCAGCTCAGGGGGTACGAACACCGGGGAGCTGTTTTTT. It translates to CASSGGTNTGELFF.

This chain connects TRBV5-1 to TRBJ1-1; possible D gene TRBD1, 6 bases. Between the trimmed V and J ends, which lost 5 bases and 1 base, there was a span of 12 bases. CDR3 length: 14 residues. From germline, CDR1 is SGHRS and CDR2 YFSETQ. The CDR3 DNA sequence: TGCGCCAGCAGACCGACAGGAGGGAACACTGAAGCTTTCTTT. This gives the protein CASRPTGGNTEAFF.

V usage is TRBV30 and J usage is TRBJ2-3, with a possible D match to TRBD1 (6 bases). Germline V gene data show CDR1 as GTSNPN and CDR2 as SVGIG (reference sequence). The CDR3 contains 15 residues. Trimming cost V 2 bases and J 2 bases, with 14 bases left between them. CDR3 sequence: CAWSTALGATDTQYF. In nucleotides, the CDR3 is TGTGCCTGGAGTACGGCCCTGGGGGCCACAGATACGCAGTATTTT. The full variable domain, completed using reference TRBV30 and TRBJ2-3, is SQTIHQWPATLVQPVGSPLSLECTVEGTSNPNLYWYRQAAGRGLQLLFYSVGIGQISSEVPQNLSASRPQDRQFILSSKKLLLSDSGFYLCAWSTALGATDTQYFGPGTRLTVL.

The CDR3: CASSRTGDGYTF. The CDR3 nucleotides are TGTGCCAGCAGCCGAACGGGGGATGGCTACACCTTC. The rearrangement joins TRBV6-6 to TRBJ1-2; maybe TRBD1 (5 bases). The V gene lost 6 bases and the J gene lost 6 bases, with 11 bases spanning the gap. The CDR3 has 12 residues. Germline CDR1 and CDR2: MNHNY and SVGAGI (reference sequence).

This chain uses TRBV6-5 with TRBJ1-6; D is undetermined. Germline values: CDR1 MNHEY, CDR2 SVGAGI. V was cut by 2 bases and J by 7 bases, with 12 bases left in between. The CDR3 consists of 15 residues. DNA of the CDR3: TGTGCCAGCAGTTACGCGGCGGTTGAGAATTCACCCCTCCACTTT. Encoded protein: CASSYAAVENSPLHF.

In this sample, this clone turned up a few times. The V gene is TRBV5-1, the J gene TRBJ2-3, with D perhaps given as TRBD1 or TRBD2 (5 bases each). Trimming pared 5 bases from V and 6 bases from J, leaving 16 bases between. The germline gives CDR1 SGHRS, CDR2 YFSETQ. This CDR3 comprises 14 residues. The CDR3 DNA is TGCGCCAGCAGGGGACCCCGAATGACGGATACGCAGTATTTT. Residues: CASRGPRMTDTQYF.

The chain uses TRBV19 and TRBJ2-3, with D perhaps matching TRBD2 (7 bases). V lost 7 bases, J lost 2 bases, and 13 bases lay in between. Germline-derived CDR1 and CDR2 are LNHDA and SQIVND (reference sequence). The CDR3 extends over 14 amino acids. The CDR3 coding sequence is TGTGCCAGTAAAGGGGGGGCGTTCACAGATACGCAGTATTTT. Translation gives CASKGGAFTDTQYF.

The rearrangement links TRBV18 to TRBJ2-3; perhaps TRBD1 as D (6 bases). V was cut by 5 bases and J by 1 base, with 10 bases left in between. The CDR3 sequence is 14 residues long. Germline CDR1 and CDR2: KGHSH and LQKENI. CDR3 nucleotide sequence: TGTGCCAGCTCAAGATCAGGGGGCACAGATACGCAGTATTTT. It is translated as CASSRSGGTDTQYF. The full variable domain, rest sourced from reference TRBV18 and TRBJ2-3, is NAGVMQNPRHLVRRRGQEARLRCSPMKGHSHVYWYRQLPEEGLKFMVYLQKENIIDESGMPKERFSAEFPKEGPSILRIQQVVRGDSAAYFCASSRSGGTDTQYFGPGTRLTVL.

This clone has a single count. V usage is TRBV5-1 and J usage is TRBJ1-1, with TRBD1 identical over 8 bases. CDR3 length: 14 amino acids. V shed 4 bases, J shed 3 bases, and the junction held 5 bases outside the gene matches. CDR1 and CDR2 from the germline V gene are SGHRS and YFSETQ. The DNA of the CDR3 is TGCGCCAGCAGCCTGGGACAGGTGGACACTGAAGCTTTCTTT. This encodes CASSLGQVDTEAFF.

The J gene is TRBJ1-5, the V gene TRBV6-5; no firm D call. Germline values: CDR1 MNHEY, CDR2 SVGAGI. V was pared by 6 bases and J by 7 bases, with 10 bases between. This CDR3 has 12 amino acids. The chain's CDR3 is CASSSQGQPQHF. The CDR3 nucleotides read TGTGCCAGCAGCTCTCAAGGCCAGCCCCAGCATTTT.

CDR3 loop: CASSHQGSSGYTF. The DNA of the CDR3 is TGTGCCAGCAGCCACCAGGGGTCCTCTGGCTACACCTTC. V usage is TRBV7-8 and J usage is TRBJ1-2; possible D gene TRBD1, 6 bases. The CDR3 runs to 13 residues. Trimming shortened V by 5 bases and J by 7 bases, and 14 bases separated the two germline ends. CDR1 SGHVS and CDR2 FQNEAQ come from the germline V gene.

V and J are TRBV5-1 and TRBJ1-1, with a weak D call TRBD1 (6 bases). The V gene's germline CDR1 is SGHRS and CDR2 YFSETQ. With 2 bases removed from V and 2 bases from J, the gap between germline ends came to 19 bases. The CDR3 is made up of 17 amino acids. CDR3 in DNA: TGCGCCAGCAGCTTAAAACAGATTGGGGGCCTAAACACTGAAGCTTTCTTT. It codes for CASSLKQIGGLNTEAFF.

This clone was counted a few times. This chain joins TRBV28 and TRBJ2-2, with 12 bases fitting TRBD2. This CDR3 region has 15 residues. Germline V gene lookup returns CDR1 MDHEN and CDR2 SYDVKM. V was clipped by 5 bases and J by 3 bases; unmatched bases: 1. The DNA for the CDR3 is TGTGCCAGCAGTCCTAGCGGGAGGGACACCGGGGAGCTGTTTTTT. Its translation is CASSPSGRDTGELFF.

The table lists this clone with a few counts. The rearrangement joins TRBV29-1 to TRBJ2-7, with 8 bases matching TRBD2. Trimming cost V 6 bases and J 6 bases; bases outside gene matches: 13. CDR1 is SQVTM and CDR2 is ANQGSEA in the germline V gene. The CDR3 contains 14 residues. CDR3 DNA: TGCAGCGTGCTCCAGGGACTAGTGGAAACCGAGCAGTACTTC. Residues: CSVLQGLVETEQYF.

The rearrangement links TRBV6-1 to TRBJ1-2, with a weak D call TRBD1 (5 bases). In germline, CDR1 is MNHNS, CDR2 SASEGT. The V and J ends lost 6 bases and 4 bases respectively, with 12 bases between them. The CDR3 has 13 residues. Here the CDR3 DNA reads TGTGCCAGCAGGGCAGGGAGGATCTATGGCTACACCTTC. This sequence encodes CASRAGRIYGYTF.

The chain links TRBV2 to TRBJ1-3, with TRBD1 as a possible D gene (6 bases). CDR1 SNHLY and CDR2 FYNNEI come from the germline V gene. There are 15 residues in the CDR3. Trimming stripped 8 bases from V and 1 base from J, with 15 bases between. The CDR3 DNA follows: TGTGCCAGCTATGGACAGCCCCAATCTGGAAACACCATATATTTT. Encoded protein: CASYGQPQSGNTIYF.

This chain links TRBV4-1 with TRBJ1-3; TRBD1 agrees at 7 bases. V lost 1 base, J lost 3 bases, and 3 bases stayed unmatched. The germline gives CDR1 MGHRA, CDR2 YSYEKL. The CDR3 totals 15 residues. The DNA for the CDR3 is TGCGCCAGCAGCCAAGGGGCAGGGGGTGGAAACACCATATATTTT. This gives the protein CASSQGAGGGNTIYF.

The V and J genes are TRBV30 and TRBJ1-6; 8 nucleotides match TRBD1. CDR1 is GTSNPN and CDR2 is SVGIG in the germline V gene (reference sequence). The CDR3 consists of 15 residues. V was clipped by 5 bases and J by 2 bases; unmatched bases: 5. CDR3 protein: CAWRSGGTYNSPLHF. The CDR3 coding sequence is TGTGCCTGGCGGTCAGGGGGCACCTATAATTCACCCCTCCACTTT.

The table lists this clone with many counts. The chain has TRBV5-4 and TRBJ2-1; TRBD1 matches 8 bases. Germline V gene data show CDR1 as SGHNT and CDR2 as YYREEE (reference sequence). The CDR3 runs 15 residues. Trimming at V came to 3 bases and at J to 2 bases, leaving 4 bases not matched to a gene. CDR3 sequence (DNA): TGTGCCAGCAGCTCCGACAGGGGTACCTACAATGAGCAGTTCTTC. Residues: CASSSDRGTYNEQFF. Filled out from reference TRBV5-4 and TRBJ2-1, the complete variable domain reads ETGVTQSPTHLIKTRGQQVTLRCSSQSGHNTVSWYQQALGQGPQFIFQYYREEENGRGNFPPRFSGLQFPNYSSELNVNALELDDSALYLCASSSDRGTYNEQFFGPGTRLTVL.

V and J are TRBV9 and TRBJ2-5, with 10 bases lining up with TRBD2. Germline CDR1 SGDLS, CDR2 YYNGEE. This CDR3 has 16 residues. The ends lost 1 base at V and 2 bases at J; junction bases unmatched: 5. The DNA of the CDR3 is TGTGCCAGCAGCGTATCTCCTAGCGGGGGACAAGAGACCCAGTACTTC. Protein: CASSVSPSGGQETQYF.

This clone appeared a few times. The chain recombines TRBV11-2 with TRBJ2-1; D possibly corresponds to TRBD2 (5 bases). V was clipped by 4 bases and J by 0 bases, with 16 bases between them. This CDR3 has 17 amino acids. Germline values: CDR1 SGHAT, CDR2 FQNNGV. This CDR3 reads CASSSTTGSGSYNEQFF. Here the CDR3 DNA reads TGTGCCAGCAGCTCGACAACCGGCAGCGGCTCCTACAATGAGCAGTTCTTC.